These 23 T cell receptor beta chains were sequenced from one sample in a study of blood T cell repertoires in COVID-19. Generated by immunoSEQ multiplex PCR, the TCRdb table keeps only in-frame clones and is missing some. Here the sample spans some 130,000 clones, approximately 80% being singletons. The sequenced sample consisted of peripheral blood. These receptors all stem from a woman in her fifties or sixties with active or convalescent COVID-19.

The count of this clone is one. V gene TRBV7-8 combines with J gene TRBJ2-5, with a possible D match to TRBD2 (6 bases). CDR1 SGHVS and CDR2 FQNEAQ come from the germline V gene. Trimming took 4 bases from V and 1 from J, leaving 16 bases between them. The CDR3 sequence is 16 residues long. This CDR3 reads CASSSNQPGLQETQYF. The CDR3 bases are TGTGCCAGCAGCTCTAACCAACCGGGACTCCAAGAGACCCAGTACTTC.

The rearrangement links TRBV6-6 to TRBJ2-1; 11 nucleotides align to TRBD2. The germline V gene encodes CDR1 MNHNY and CDR2 SVGAGI (reference sequence). This CDR3 is 14 amino acids long. J was trimmed by 0 bases and V by 8 bases; bases with no gene match: 0. The CDR3 DNA is TGTGCCAGCCTAGCGGGAGGCTCCTACAATGAGCAGTTCTTC. It encodes CASLAGGSYNEQFF.

V is TRBV3-1 (or the pseudogene TRBV3-2) and J is TRBJ2-4, with D possibly matching TRBD2 (6 bases). The CDR3 sequence is 17 residues long. The germline gives CDR1 LGHDT, CDR2 YNNKEL (reference sequence). The V and J ends lost 5 bases and 11 bases respectively, with 28 bases between them. The CDR3 sequence is CASSGKIEAAGPGFQYF. CDR3 bases: TGTGCCAGCAGCGGAAAAATCGAGGCGGCGGGGCCGGGCTTTCAGTACTTC.

This clone came up once. Other DNA sequences in the same sample also yield this CDR3. The chain links TRBV12-3 or TRBV12-4 to TRBJ1-1; D remains unclear. V lost 3 bases to trimming and J lost 1 base, with 6 bases between them. This CDR3 region has 13 residues. CDR3 sequence: CASSFSGNTEAFF. As DNA, the CDR3 is TGTGCCAGCAGTTTCTCAGGGAACACTGAAGCTTTCTTT.

This clone occurred many times. This sequence joins TRBV29-1 and TRBJ2-4, with 7 bases that match TRBD1. CDR3 length: 14 amino acids. V lost 3 bases and J lost 4; bases outside the gene matches: 6. The V gene's germline CDR1 is SQVTM and CDR2 ANQGSEA. In nucleotides, the CDR3 is TGCAGCGTTGAGGGACAGACAGGGAAAAACATTCAGTACTTC. Translating it yields CSVEGQTGKNIQYF.

The rearrangement links TRBV5-1 to TRBJ2-3; 8 bases map to TRBD2. V was clipped by 5 bases and J by 0 bases; unmatched bases: 8. The CDR3 is made up of 16 amino acids. Germline V gene data show CDR1 as SGHRS and CDR2 as YFSETQ. The CDR3 nucleotides are TGCGCCAGCAGTGCACGACTAGCGAAAAGCACAGATACGCAGTATTTT. The encoded protein is CASSARLAKSTDTQYF.

This chain's CDR3 is CASSQSGGEKLFF. The CDR3 DNA sequence: TGTGCCAGCAGCCAAAGCGGAGGTGAAAAACTGTTTTTT. This chain links TRBV3-1 (or the pseudogene TRBV3-2) with TRBJ1-4, with D uncertain. The CDR3 length is 13 residues. Germline assignment: CDR1 LGHDT and CDR2 YNNKEL (reference sequence). V was trimmed by 2 bases and J by 7 bases, leaving 8 bases between them.

This chain links TRBV19 with TRBJ2-1; TRBD2 matches 7 bases. The V segment lost 2 bases and the J segment 0 bases; nucleotides outside the gene matches: 7. The CDR3 is made up of 17 amino acids. CDR1 and CDR2 (germline): LNHDA, SQIVND (reference sequence). DNA of the CDR3: TGTGCCAGTAGTATAACCCAACTAGCGAACTCCTACAATGAGCAGTTCTTC. It translates to CASSITQLANSYNEQFF.

The J gene is TRBJ2-3, the V gene TRBV28; the match to TRBD2 covers 8 bases. The CDR3 has 16 residues. V trimming: 2 bases; J trimming: 0 bases; junction bases outside the gene matches: 4. The germline gives CDR1 MDHEN, CDR2 SYDVKM. CDR3 coding DNA: TGTGCCAGCAGTTTAGAGGGCGGGAGGAGCACAGATACGCAGTATTTT. This codes for CASSLEGGRSTDTQYF.

V and J are TRBV29-1 and TRBJ2-7; D call uncertain. V was trimmed by 4 bases and J by 0 bases, leaving 16 bases between them. This CDR3 is 15 amino acids long. The germline V gene encodes CDR1 SQVTM and CDR2 ANQGSEA. CDR3 sequence reads: CSVVVGVDSSYEQYV. The DNA of the CDR3 is TGCAGCGTTGTAGTAGGAGTCGATAGCTCCTACGAGCAGTACGTC.

This rearrangement joins TRBV4-1 to TRBJ2-5, with 7 bases that match TRBD2. Germline CDR1 MGHRA, CDR2 YSYEKL. This CDR3 is built from 16 residues. V was clipped by 2 bases and J by 4 bases; unmatched bases: 10. In DNA form, the CDR3 reads TGCGCCAGCAGCCAACAACTAGCGAGAGAGGCAGAGACCCAGTACTTC. It codes for CASSQQLAREAETQYF.

This clone was recorded a few times. The V and J genes are TRBV5-1 and TRBJ1-2, with TRBD1 identical over 8 bases. The germline V gene encodes CDR1 SGHRS and CDR2 YFSETQ. The trim removed 3 bases at V and 7 bases at J, leaving 14 bases unmatched. The CDR3 is made up of 16 amino acids. The CDR3 DNA sequence: TGCGCCAGCAGCTCTTCCGGACAGGGAGATTTTGGTGGCTACACCTTC. This sequence encodes CASSSSGQGDFGGYTF.

This clone was counted once. The chain combines TRBV27 with TRBJ1-2, with a tentative D call TRBD1 (6 bases). V shed 4 bases and J shed 2 bases, with 23 bases lying between them. The CDR3 loop spans 18 amino acids. The germline V gene encodes CDR1 MNHEY and CDR2 SMNVEV (reference sequence). The CDR3 here is CASSSQGGVYINNYGYTF. In DNA form, the CDR3 reads TGTGCCAGCAGTTCACAGGGTGGAGTCTATATTAACAACTATGGCTACACCTTC.

The gene calls are TRBV25-1 and TRBJ1-2; perhaps TRBD1 as D (5 bases). Germline CDR1 MGHDK, CDR2 SYGVNS. CDR3 length: 14 residues. The V and J ends lost 1 base and 8 bases respectively, with 14 bases between them. CDR3 sequence (DNA): TGTGCCAGCAGTGAATTTGGCGGACACTCCGGCTACACCTTC. Encoded protein: CASSEFGGHSGYTF.

This sequence joins TRBV2 and TRBJ1-1; D is possibly TRBD1 (5 bases). V lost 3 bases to trimming and J lost 1 base, with 12 bases between them. The CDR3 contains 15 residues. Germline-derived CDR1 and CDR2 are SNHLY and FYNNEI. The CDR3, as DNA: TGTGCCAGCAGTGATCAGGGTCTGGGGAACACTGAAGCTTTCTTT. Residues: CASSDQGLGNTEAFF.

This chain uses TRBV28 with TRBJ1-3; D is perhaps TRBD1 (5 bases). Germline assignment: CDR1 MDHEN and CDR2 SYDVKM. The CDR3 contains 14 residues. With 3 bases removed from V and 2 bases from J, the gap between germline ends came to 8 bases. The CDR3 reads CASSFGGAGNTIYF. In nucleotides, the CDR3 is TGTGCCAGCAGTTTTGGGGGGGCTGGAAACACCATATATTTT.

The J gene is TRBJ1-4, the V gene TRBV6-1, with D hard to call. Germline assignment: CDR1 MNHNS and CDR2 SASEGT. The ends were cut back, 0 bases at V and 3 bases at J, with 11 bases in the middle. This CDR3 is built from 16 residues. In DNA, the CDR3 is TGTGCCAGCAGTGAAGCTGGAGGGTTTGCTAATGAAAAACTGTTTTTT. It translates to CASSEAGGFANEKLFF.

The chain carries TRBV19 and TRBJ1-4; a possible D gene is TRBD1 (6 bases). The V gene lost 7 bases and the J gene lost 6 bases, with 15 bases spanning the gap. The CDR3 has 14 amino acids. CDR1 is LNHDA and CDR2 is SQIVND in the germline V gene (reference sequence). The CDR3 is CASTLGGTYEKLFF. CDR3 in DNA: TGTGCCAGTACCCTAGGGGGTACGTATGAAAAACTGTTTTTT.

This CDR3 reads CASTKGVVGNQPQHF. CDR3 nucleotides: TGTGCCAGTACCAAAGGGGTTGTCGGCAATCAGCCCCAGCATTTT. The rearrangement joins TRBV19 to TRBJ1-5; perhaps TRBD1 as D (5 bases). This CDR3 region has 15 residues. The germline V and J ends were trimmed by 7 bases and 2 bases, with 15 bases remaining between them. Germline assignment: CDR1 LNHDA and CDR2 SQIVND (reference sequence). Full variable domain (rest looked up from reference TRBV19 and TRBJ1-5): DGGITQSPKYLFRKEGQNVTLSCEQNLNHDAMYWYRQDPGQGLRLIYYSQIVNDFQKGDIAEGYSVSREKKESFPLTVTSAQKNPTAFYLCASTKGVVGNQPQHFGDGTRLSIL.

This chain joins TRBV5-1 and TRBJ2-3; D uncertain. V lost 0 bases and J lost 4, with 9 bases in between. The length of the CDR3 is 14 residues. Germline assignment: CDR1 SGHRS and CDR2 YFSETQ. CDR3 residues: CASSLAFAADTQYF. CDR3 in DNA: TGCGCCAGCAGCTTGGCCTTCGCAGCAGATACGCAGTATTTT.

V is TRBV6-5 and J is TRBJ1-5, with D possibly being TRBD1 (5 bases). Germline V gene data show CDR1 as MNHEY and CDR2 as SVGAGI. This CDR3 is built from 15 residues. V was shortened by 6 bases and J by 1 base, with 13 bases between the two germline ends. In DNA, the CDR3 is TGTGCCAGCAGACAAGACAGTTACAGCAATCAGCCCCAGCATTTT. Protein product: CASRQDSYSNQPQHF.

This clone came up a few times. The rearrangement joins TRBV5-5 to TRBJ2-1; 10 bases agree with TRBD2. J gave up 4 bases and V 2 bases, and 3 bases lay outside the gene matches. Germline V gene sequence: CDR1 SGHKS, CDR2 YYEKEE (reference sequence). This CDR3 is built from 15 residues. CDR3 nucleotide sequence: TGTGCCAGCAGCTTACTAGCGGGACCTTACAATGAGCAGTTCTTC. Translating gives CASSLLAGPYNEQFF.

The table lists this clone with a few counts. The rearrangement joins TRBV12-3 or TRBV12-4 to TRBJ1-3; tentative D call: TRBD1 (6 bases). V was pared by 5 bases and J by 8 bases, with 10 bases between. This CDR3 comprises 12 residues. CDR3 sequence reads: CASSETGYTIYF. DNA for the CDR3: TGTGCCAGCAGTGAGACAGGATACACCATATATTTT.